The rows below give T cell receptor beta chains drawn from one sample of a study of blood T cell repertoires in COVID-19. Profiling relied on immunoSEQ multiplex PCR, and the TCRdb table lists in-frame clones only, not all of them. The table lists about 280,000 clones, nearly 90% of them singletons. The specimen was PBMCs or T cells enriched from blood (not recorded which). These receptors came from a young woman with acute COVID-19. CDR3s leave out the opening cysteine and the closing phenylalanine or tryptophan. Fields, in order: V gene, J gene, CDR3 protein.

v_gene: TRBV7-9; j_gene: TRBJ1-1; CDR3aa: ASMAGYPEAF
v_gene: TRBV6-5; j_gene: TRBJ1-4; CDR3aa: ASSYRSGRNEKLF
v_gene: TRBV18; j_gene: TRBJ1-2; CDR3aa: ASSPRTGEVYGYT
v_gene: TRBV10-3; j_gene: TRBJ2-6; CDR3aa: AISESKRAGVVIWANVLT
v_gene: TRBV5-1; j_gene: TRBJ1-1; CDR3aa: ASSFALNTEAF
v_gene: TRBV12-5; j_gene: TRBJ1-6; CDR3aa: ASGWDIDNSPLH
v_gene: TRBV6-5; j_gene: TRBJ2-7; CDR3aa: ASNVGETSGSEQY
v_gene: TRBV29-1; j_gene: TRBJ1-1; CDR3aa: SVGQSMNTEAF
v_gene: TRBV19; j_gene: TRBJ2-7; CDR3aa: ASSIGLSSYEQY
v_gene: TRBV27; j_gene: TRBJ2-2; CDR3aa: ASSLGTNTGELF
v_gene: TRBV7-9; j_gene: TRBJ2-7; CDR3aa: ASSLAAGPTYEQY
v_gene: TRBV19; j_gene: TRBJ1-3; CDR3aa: ASSMGASGNTIY
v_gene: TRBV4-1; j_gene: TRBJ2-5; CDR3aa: ASSLWAPAAKMKGGTQY
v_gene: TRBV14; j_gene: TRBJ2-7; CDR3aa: ASSDTLAGGSYEQY
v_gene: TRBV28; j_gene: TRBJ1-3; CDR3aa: ASSTNDRVGNTIY
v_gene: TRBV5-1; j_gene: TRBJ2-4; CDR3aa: ASSLVEAGNIQY